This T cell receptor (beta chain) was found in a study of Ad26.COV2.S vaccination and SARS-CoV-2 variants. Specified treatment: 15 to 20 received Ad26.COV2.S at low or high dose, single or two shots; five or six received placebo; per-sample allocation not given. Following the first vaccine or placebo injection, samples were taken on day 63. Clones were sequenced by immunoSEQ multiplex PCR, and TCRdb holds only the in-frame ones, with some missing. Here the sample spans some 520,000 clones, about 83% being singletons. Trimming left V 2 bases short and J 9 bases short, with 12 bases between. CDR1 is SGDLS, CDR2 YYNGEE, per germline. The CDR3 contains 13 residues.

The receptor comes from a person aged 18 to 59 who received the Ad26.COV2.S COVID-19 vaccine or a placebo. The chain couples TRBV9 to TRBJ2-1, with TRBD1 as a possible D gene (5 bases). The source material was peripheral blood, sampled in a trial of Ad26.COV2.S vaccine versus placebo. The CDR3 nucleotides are TGTGCCAGCAGCGTCCTGCCTGGGGCTGAGCAGTTCTTC. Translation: CASSVLPGAEQFF.